Below, one TCR beta chain is given with its context. This sample was included in a study of glioma-infiltrating T cells after dendritic cell vaccination. Study information: Monocyte-derived dendritic cells, cultured 6 to 8 days with IL-4 and GM-CSF, were pulsed with autologous tumor lysate.

This CDR3 comprises 16 residues. Germline V gene sequence: CDR1 SGHNT, CDR2 YYREEE (reference sequence). Trimming removed 0 bases from V and 4 bases from J, with 16 bases in between. Amplification used 60 V beta primers and 13 J beta primers. The repertoire was sequenced with immunoSEQ multiplex PCR; TCRdb's copy has only in-frame clones and lacks some. The table records roughly 100,000 clones, 81% of them present only once. Material: blood, obtained before dendritic cell vaccination. This chain links TRBV5-4 with TRBJ1-1, with a tentative D call TRBD1 (6 bases). The origin of this receptor is a human donor with glioblastoma. The CDR3 here is CASSLVPKDSPTEAFF. In DNA form, the CDR3 reads TGTGCCAGCAGCTTGGTCCCCAAGGACAGTCCCACTGAAGCTTTCTTT.